Each of the 16 T cell receptor beta chains below was sequenced from the same sample in a study of identical twins. TCRdb reprocessed the 5' RACE reads via MiXCR and lists one record per CDR3 protein. The table lists some 1,600,000 distinct CDR3 sequences, around 33% of them singletons, with approximately 0.29% in the top ten. Specimen: cord blood. The receptors derive from a newborn girl in good health.

This clonotype was recorded only once. At one end, the junction sequence differs from germline, possibly due to a read error. The V gene is TRBV12-3 or TRBV12-4, the J gene TRBJ2-1, with D perhaps TRBD2 (5 bases). This CDR3 region has 13 residues. Written as DNA, the CDR3 is TGTGCCAGCAGCCCAACTAGGGCAGATGAGCAGTTCTTT. This encodes CASSPTRADEQFF.

V usage is TRBV4-1 and J usage is TRBJ2-3, with no clear D. Trimming took off 2 bases at V and 2 bases at J, with 17 bases between the two ends. The germline V gene encodes CDR1 MGHRA and CDR2 YSYEKL. The CDR3 loop spans 17 amino acids. The CDR3, as DNA: TGCGCCAGCAGCCAACCGGTCCTCCGCGGAGACACAGATACGCAGTATTTT. It translates to CASSQPVLRGDTDTQYF.

As regards this clonotype: A read error may explain this, as a much larger clone is one base away. The V call is TRBV12-3 or TRBV12-4, the J call TRBJ2-3; tentative D call: TRBD2 (5 bases). CDR3 length: 12 residues. CDR3 residues: CASKPSTDAQYF. In nucleotides, the CDR3 is TGTGCCAGCAAGCCTAGCACAGATGCGCAGTATTTT.

For the CDR3, the DNA is TGTGCCAGCAGCCGCCAACTGGCGGGGGAGCAGTATTTT. Residues: CASSRQLAGEQYF. The rearrangement uses TRBV12-3 or TRBV12-4 and TRBJ2-3; 7 bases are a match to TRBD2. The CDR3 sequence is 13 residues long. After removal of 6 bases from V and 11 bases from J, the junction contained 11 bases not matched to a gene.

The gene calls are TRBV10-3 and TRBJ1-2, with D possibly TRBD1 on 6 matching bases. CDR3 length: 17 residues. The V end lost 6 bases, the J end lost 1 base, and 21 bases lay between the germline ends. CDR1 and CDR2 (germline): ENHRY, SYGVKD. DNA of the CDR3: TGTGCCATCAGCTTACGAGGGGGGACAACTATTAACTATGGCTACACCTTC. This sequence encodes CAISLRGGTTINYGYTF.

This clonotype came up a few times. V gene TRBV12-3 or TRBV12-4 combines with J gene TRBJ2-7, with 11 bases fitting TRBD1. V was pared by 0 bases and J by 1 base, with 2 bases of the junction left unmatched. This CDR3 is 16 amino acids long. DNA of the CDR3: TGTGCCAGCAGTTTAGCGCGGGACAGGGGGTCCTACGAGCAGTACTTC. Translation gives CASSLARDRGSYEQYF.

DNA for the CDR3: TGCGCCAGCAGCCAAGCCCTTCGAGGGTCTAACTATGGCTACACCTTC. This translates into CASSQALRGSNYGYTF. V gene TRBV4-1 combines with J gene TRBJ1-2; D call uncertain. Germline loops: CDR1 MGHRA, CDR2 YSYEKL. Trimming cost V 1 base and J 0 bases, with 12 bases left between them. The CDR3 length is 16 residues.

The V call is TRBV6-5, the J call TRBJ2-5, with a weak D call TRBD1 (5 bases). V shed 4 bases and J shed 2 bases, with 20 bases lying between them. Per the germline V gene, CDR1 is MNHEY and CDR2 is SVGAGI. The CDR3 runs 17 residues. The CDR3 coding sequence is TGTGCCAGCAGTTCCCCCGGACACCGTCTTCTTCAAGAGACCCAGTACTTC. Amino acids: CASSSPGHRLLQETQYF.

V is TRBV6-1 and J is TRBJ1-2; no clear D. The V gene lost 3 bases and the J gene lost 4 bases, with 18 bases spanning the gap. There are 16 residues in the CDR3. CDR1 is MNHNS and CDR2 is SASEGT in the germline V gene. This chain's CDR3 is CASSEPPGGILYGYTF. In DNA, the CDR3 is TGTGCCAGCAGTGAGCCCCCAGGCGGGATCCTCTATGGCTACACCTTC.

This clonotype was picked up many times. The rearrangement uses TRBV9 and TRBJ2-1; 10 bases fit TRBD2. The V and J ends lost 5 bases and 4 bases, in that order; junction bases with no gene match: 6. Germline V gene data show CDR1 as SGDLS and CDR2 as YYNGEE. There are 15 residues in the CDR3. The CDR3 loop is CASSAGLASYNEQFF. The CDR3 DNA sequence: TGTGCCAGCAGTGCGGGACTAGCGTCATACAATGAGCAGTTCTTC.

This clonotype occurred once. The J gene is TRBJ2-7, the V gene TRBV10-3; D may be TRBD2 (5 bases). CDR3 length equals 13 residues. Trimming shortened V by 5 bases and J by 5 bases, and 13 bases separated the two germline ends. Germline CDR1 ENHRY, CDR2 SYGVKD. The CDR3 nucleotides are TGTGCCATCAGTTCACGGGGTTTGGACGAGCAGTACTTC. This sequence encodes CAISSRGLDEQYF.

The table lists this clonotype with a few counts. The gene calls are TRBV12-3 or TRBV12-4 and TRBJ2-5, with TRBD2 matching 9 bases. The CDR3 totals 17 residues. J gave up 7 bases and V 5 bases, and 17 bases lay outside the gene matches. CDR3 sequence: CASSRPGTSNKLGTQYF. CDR3 in DNA: TGTGCCAGCAGTCGCCCCGGGACTAGCAACAAACTCGGGACCCAGTACTTC.

The genes are TRBV5-1 and TRBJ2-2, with D perhaps matching TRBD2 (6 bases). Deletions cut 0 bases from V and 1 base from J, with 10 bases between. This CDR3 comprises 16 residues. Germline values: CDR1 SGHRS, CDR2 YFSETQ. CDR3 nucleotide sequence: TGCGCCAGCAGCTTGGCCGTCGGGAGGAACACCGGGGAGCTGTTTTTT. Protein sequence: CASSLAVGRNTGELFF.

This clonotype has only one observation. This sequence joins TRBV2 and TRBJ2-7; 9 bases fit TRBD1. This CDR3 has 13 amino acids. V shed 7 bases and J 2 bases; nucleotides not matched to a gene: 3. Germline values: CDR1 SNHLY, CDR2 FYNNEI. The chain's CDR3 is CASTGDRAYEQYF. CDR3 coding DNA: TGTGCCAGCACTGGGGACAGGGCCTACGAGCAGTACTTC. The full variable domain, rest sourced from reference TRBV2 and TRBJ2-7, is EPEVTQTPSHQVTQMGQEVILRCVPISNHLYFYWYRQILGQKVEFLVSFYNNEISEKSEIFDDQFSVERPDGSNFTLKIRSTKLEDSAMYFCASTGDRAYEQYFGPGTRLTVT.

The gene calls are TRBV20-1 and TRBJ2-1; 7 bases match TRBD2. Judging by the DNA end, TRBJ2-7 fits better; the J call may be wrong. Germline-derived CDR1 and CDR2 are DFQATT and SNEGSKA (reference sequence). This CDR3 is 15 amino acids long. CDR3 bases: TGCAGTGCTCCGCTGAGCGGGGCCTCCTACAATGAGCAGTACTTC. Translating it yields CSAPLSGASYNEQYF.

This clonotype came up many times. The chain uses TRBV5-1 and TRBJ2-1; D gene ambiguous. Germline V gives CDR1 SGHRS, CDR2 YFSETQ. The CDR3 runs 13 residues. V was cut by 1 base and J by 1 base, with 3 bases left in between. The CDR3 loop is CASSLKSYNEQFF. CDR3 DNA: TGCGCCAGCAGCTTGAAATCCTACAATGAGCAGTTCTTC.